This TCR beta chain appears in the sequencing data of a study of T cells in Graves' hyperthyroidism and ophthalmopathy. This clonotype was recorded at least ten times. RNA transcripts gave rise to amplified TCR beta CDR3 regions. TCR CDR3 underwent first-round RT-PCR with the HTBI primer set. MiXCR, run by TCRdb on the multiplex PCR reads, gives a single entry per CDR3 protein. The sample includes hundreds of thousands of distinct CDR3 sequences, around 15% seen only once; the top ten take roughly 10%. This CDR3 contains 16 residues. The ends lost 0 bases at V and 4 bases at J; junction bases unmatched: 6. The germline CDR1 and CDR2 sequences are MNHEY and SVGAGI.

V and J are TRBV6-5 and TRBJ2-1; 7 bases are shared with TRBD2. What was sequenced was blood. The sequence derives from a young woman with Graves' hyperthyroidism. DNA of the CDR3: TGTGCCAGCAGTTACTCGAGCGGGAAAGGATACAATGAGCAGTTCTTC. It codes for CASSYSSGKGYNEQFF.